One and the same sample provided the 29 T cell receptor beta chains below, sequenced in a study of T cell changes during pregnancy in multiple sclerosis. The table came from immunoSEQ multiplex PCR; TCRdb's copy has only in-frame clones and leaves some out. The table lists about 100,000 clones, over 80% of them singletons. Specimen: peripheral blood, collected after pregnancy. These receptors came from a female donor with multiple sclerosis, enrolled in a pregnancy study.

The chain employs TRBV20-1 and TRBJ1-1; no clear D. CDR3 size: 11 residues. Germline lookup yields CDR1 DFQATT and CDR2 SNEGSKA (reference sequence). DNA for the CDR3: TGCAGCGGATCGGGAAACACTGAAGCTTTCTTT. Amino acid sequence: CSGSGNTEAFF.

The chain is built from TRBV5-4 and TRBJ2-3; 12 bases are a match to TRBD2. Losses at the gene ends were 5 bases for V and 3 bases for J; bases not matched to a gene: 4. The CDR3 length is 15 residues. Germline lookup yields CDR1 SGHNT and CDR2 YYREEE (reference sequence). CDR3 coding DNA: TGTGCCAGCAGACCAGGACTAGCGGGGACAGATACGCAGTATTTT. Translating gives CASRPGLAGTDTQYF.

CDR3 nucleotide sequence: TGTGCCAGCAGGAAGGGGTCTTCACCCCTCCACTTT. This translates into CASRKGSSPLHF. The V gene is TRBV6-6, the J gene TRBJ1-6; tentative D call: TRBD1 (5 bases). Trimming took off 6 bases at V and 9 bases at J, with 9 bases between the two ends. Germline CDR1 reads MNHNY; CDR2 reads SVGAGI (reference sequence). The CDR3 loop spans 12 amino acids.

The rearrangement uses TRBV19 and TRBJ2-7; D might be TRBD2 (5 bases). The CDR3 spans 15 residues. Trimming took 4 bases from V and 1 from J, leaving 14 bases between them. Looked up from germline, CDR1 is LNHDA and CDR2 is SQIVND (reference sequence). Here the CDR3 reads CASSTRGGRSYEQYF. The CDR3 DNA follows: TGTGCCAGTAGTACCCGTGGAGGTAGGTCCTACGAGCAGTACTTC.

The J gene is TRBJ2-1, the V gene TRBV7-2; maybe TRBD2 (5 bases). This CDR3 is built from 14 residues. Germline V gene lookup returns CDR1 SGHTA and CDR2 FQGNSA. V shed 6 bases and J shed 4 bases, with 13 bases lying between them. DNA for the CDR3: TGTGCCAGCAGTCGCATCCCGGGGTACAATGAGCAGTTCTTC. Translated: CASSRIPGYNEQFF.

V usage is TRBV18 and J usage is TRBJ1-2, with unresolved D. Trimming took 3 bases from V and 1 from J, leaving 15 bases between them. The CDR3 totals 16 residues. Germline CDR1 reads KGHSH; CDR2 reads LQKENI. CDR3 DNA sequence: TGTGCCAGCTCACCGGTCCCGGTCCCACTTAACTATGGCTACACCTTC. Translating it yields CASSPVPVPLNYGYTF.

The chain employs TRBV28 and TRBJ2-2, with 8 bases lining up with TRBD1. From germline, CDR1 is MDHEN and CDR2 SYDVKM. Trimming cost V 6 bases and J 5 bases; bases outside gene matches: 8. This CDR3 spans 15 amino acids. CDR3 loop: CASSLGQGETGELFF. The CDR3, as DNA: TGTGCCAGCAGCCTTGGACAGGGAGAAACCGGGGAGCTGTTTTTT.

The table lists this clone with a few counts. This chain joins TRBV29-1 and TRBJ1-1; TRBD1 might be the D (5 bases). The ends were cut back, 1 base at V and 4 bases at J, with 19 bases in the middle. The CDR3 covers 16 residues. The germline gives CDR1 SQVTM, CDR2 ANQGSEA. The CDR3 spells CSVEGGVGSSGTEAFF. DNA for the CDR3: TGCAGCGTTGAAGGGGGGGTAGGCAGTTCGGGCACTGAAGCTTTCTTT.

The rearrangement links TRBV6-4 to TRBJ2-1; D is uncertain. CDR3 size: 13 residues. V lost 2 bases to trimming and J lost 7 bases, with 9 bases between them. Germline lookup yields CDR1 MRHNA and CDR2 SNTAGT. DNA for the CDR3: TGTGCCAGCAGTGACAGCCCTCCAAATGAGCAGTTCTTC. Translating gives CASSDSPPNEQFF.

The CDR3 is CAISELGSDEQYF. The CDR3 coding sequence is TGTGCCATCAGTGAGTTAGGGAGCGACGAGCAGTACTTC. V gene TRBV10-3 combines with J gene TRBJ2-7, with a possible D match to TRBD2 (5 bases). Deletions cut 1 base from V and 5 bases from J, with 9 bases between. The CDR3 has 13 residues. Germline assignment: CDR1 ENHRY and CDR2 SYGVKD.

The chain carries TRBV6-6 and TRBJ2-1, with TRBD1 identical over 9 bases. V gave up 2 bases and J gave up 6 bases; unmatched junction bases: 2. Germline CDR1 is MNHNY and CDR2 is SVGAGI (reference sequence). The CDR3 spans 14 residues. The CDR3 DNA is TGTGCCAGCAGTTACGGGACAGGGTTCAATGAGCAGTTCTTC. This codes for CASSYGTGFNEQFF.

The chain has TRBV11-3 and TRBJ2-7; 8 positions agree with TRBD2. Germline V lookup: CDR1 SGHNT, CDR2 YENEEA. The CDR3 consists of 16 residues. Trimming cost V 4 bases and J 4 bases; bases outside gene matches: 12. This chain's CDR3 is CASSSGGASVGYEQYF. For the CDR3, the DNA is TGTGCCAGCAGCTCCGGGGGGGCTAGCGTGGGGTACGAGCAGTACTTC.

The DNA of the CDR3 is TGTGCCAGCAGCCAACCGGGAGCGCACAATGAGCAGTTCTTC. Amino acid sequence: CASSQPGAHNEQFF. The rearrangement uses TRBV4-2 and TRBJ2-1; possible D gene TRBD2, 6 bases. V was trimmed by 2 bases and J by 5 bases, leaving 10 bases between them. Germline assignment: CDR1 LGHNA and CDR2 YNFKEQ. This CDR3 contains 14 residues.

The chain couples TRBV27 to TRBJ2-7, with 10 bases fitting TRBD2. Per the germline V gene, CDR1 is MNHEY and CDR2 is SMNVEV (reference sequence). This CDR3 comprises 18 residues. J lost 7 bases, V lost 3 bases, and 18 bases had no gene match. As DNA, the CDR3 is TGTGCCAGCAGTTTCTCCATGACCGGCCTAGCGGGAGTGAGTGAGCAGTACTTC. Encoded protein: CASSFSMTGLAGVSEQYF.

The chain carries TRBV14 and TRBJ2-7; weak D call: TRBD2 (5 bases). V shed 1 base and J shed 6 bases, with 13 bases lying between them. This CDR3 is built from 14 residues. Germline values: CDR1 SGHDN, CDR2 FVKESK. CDR3 nucleotides: TGTGCCAGCAGCCAAGTATATGGCGGAGGCGAGCAGTACTTC. This translates into CASSQVYGGGEQYF.

The chain links TRBV7-9 to TRBJ2-2; D call uncertain. The CDR3 is 15 amino acids. The germline gives CDR1 SEHNR, CDR2 FQNEAQ (reference sequence). The V gene lost 1 base and the J gene lost 0 bases, with 6 bases spanning the gap. The CDR3 loop is CASSLGQTNTGELFF. CDR3 in DNA: TGTGCCAGCAGCTTAGGGCAGACGAACACCGGGGAGCTGTTTTTT.

This rearrangement joins TRBV30 to TRBJ2-2, with TRBD2 matching 7 bases. The CDR3 is made up of 13 amino acids. Germline CDR1 GTSNPN, CDR2 SVGIG (reference sequence). Trimming took 7 bases from V and 7 from J; bases not matched to a gene: 9. The CDR3 sequence is CASLGGMHGELFF. CDR3 coding DNA: TGTGCCTCTCTGGGAGGGATGCACGGGGAGCTGTTTTTT.

The chain couples TRBV10-3 to TRBJ1-4; a possible D gene is TRBD1 (6 bases). The CDR3 contains 14 residues. V was pared by 4 bases and J by 7 bases, with 13 bases between. Germline CDR1 reads ENHRY; CDR2 reads SYGVKD. The CDR3 is CAISGTGRGEKLFF. CDR3 coding DNA: TGTGCCATCAGTGGAACAGGGAGGGGTGAAAAACTGTTTTTT.

The V gene is TRBV9, the J gene TRBJ1-6; D remains ambiguous. The CDR3 runs 15 residues. In germline, CDR1 is SGDLS, CDR2 YYNGEE. V was trimmed by 0 bases and J by 4 bases, leaving 8 bases between them. For the CDR3, the DNA is TGTGCCAGCAGCGTAGCTGGCAGGTATAATTCACCCCTCCACTTT. Amino acids: CASSVAGRYNSPLHF.

This sequence joins TRBV2 and TRBJ1-1; D is possibly TRBD1 (5 bases). V was cut by 8 bases and J by 4 bases, with 17 bases left in between. This CDR3 contains 14 residues. CDR1 SNHLY and CDR2 FYNNEI come from the germline V gene. The CDR3 region has the DNA TGTGCCAGCGGGGGAGGTGGGTACGCCACTGAAGCTTTCTTT. It is translated as CASGGGGYATEAFF.

In this sample, this clone turned up a few times. V and J are TRBV7-2 and TRBJ1-6, with 9 bases identical to TRBD1. V lost 4 bases, J lost 9 bases, and 4 bases stayed unmatched. This CDR3 is built from 14 residues. CDR1 and CDR2 from the germline V gene are SGHTA and FQGNSA. The CDR3 protein is CASSSGQGGSPLHF. The CDR3, as DNA: TGTGCCAGCAGCTCGGGACAGGGAGGTTCACCCCTCCACTTT.

The CDR3 sequence: CATRGQGHTGELFF. The CDR3 bases are TGTGCCACAAGAGGACAGGGACACACCGGGGAGCTGTTTTTT. This rearrangement joins TRBV19 to TRBJ2-2; 8 bases map to TRBD1. The CDR3 spans 14 residues. Trimming at V came to 10 bases and at J to 3 bases, leaving 7 bases not matched to a gene. Germline-derived CDR1 and CDR2 are LNHDA and SQIVND (reference sequence).

This chain links TRBV5-1 with TRBJ1-1; perhaps TRBD1 as D (6 bases). CDR3 length: 13 residues. V shed 4 bases and J shed 1 base, with 8 bases lying between them. Germline assignment: CDR1 SGHRS and CDR2 YFSETQ. The CDR3 loop is CASSRTANTEAFF. The CDR3 region has the DNA TGCGCCAGCAGCAGGACAGCGAACACTGAAGCTTTCTTT. Together with reference TRBV5-1 and TRBJ1-1, the CDR3 gives the full variable domain: KAGVTQTPRYLIKTRGQQVTLSCSPISGHRSVSWYQQTPGQGLQFLFEYFSETQRNKGNFPGRFSGRQFSNSRSEMNVSTLELGDSALYLCASSRTANTEAFFGQGTRLTVV.

About this clone: At one boundary the junction diverges from the germline segment, which might be a read error. The rearrangement links TRBV18 to TRBJ2-3; 11 bases align to TRBD2. CDR1 and CDR2 (germline): KGHSH, LQKENI. This CDR3 is 18 amino acids long. The CDR3 reads CASSPLAGVVRSTDTQYF. CDR3 nucleotides: TGTGCCAGCTCGCCACTAGCGGGAGTAGTAAGAAGCACAGATACGCAGTATTTT.

This clone was seen only once. The chain joins TRBV6-5 to TRBJ2-7; 7 bases agree with TRBD1. This CDR3 is built from 14 residues. J gave up 3 bases and V 4 bases, and 6 bases lay outside the gene matches. Germline V CDR1 and CDR2: MNHEY, SVGAGI. CDR3: CASSLRTGNYEQYF. For the CDR3, the DNA is TGTGCCAGCAGTTTAAGGACAGGTAACTACGAGCAGTACTTC.

The chain employs TRBV9 and TRBJ2-1; 10 nucleotides align to TRBD2. Losses at the gene ends were 3 bases for V and 5 bases for J; bases not matched to a gene: 5. This CDR3 is built from 15 residues. CDR1 and CDR2 (germline): SGDLS, YYNGEE. The CDR3: CASSGSGGAHNEQFF. In DNA form, the CDR3 reads TGTGCCAGCAGCGGAAGCGGGGGGGCCCACAATGAGCAGTTCTTC.

This clone occurred once. V is TRBV2 and J is TRBJ2-7, with 7 bases lining up with TRBD2. V dropped 8 bases and J dropped 0; count of bases not matched to a gene: 7. CDR3 length equals 14 residues. Germline CDR1 SNHLY, CDR2 FYNNEI. The CDR3 DNA follows: TGTGCCAGCTCCCGGGGGACTACCTCCTACGAGCAGTACTTC. It yields the protein CASSRGTTSYEQYF.

CDR3 protein: CASSLDSRGTEAFF. The CDR3 region has the DNA TGTGCCAGCAGCTTAGATAGCCGTGGCACTGAAGCTTTCTTT. The V gene is TRBV7-9, the J gene TRBJ1-1; D call uncertain. Germline V gene sequence: CDR1 SEHNR, CDR2 FQNEAQ (reference sequence). V was trimmed by 1 base and J by 4 bases, leaving 10 bases between them. This CDR3 has 14 residues.

The rearrangement uses TRBV9 and TRBJ2-5; 10 nucleotides line up with TRBD2. Germline CDR1 is SGDLS and CDR2 is YYNGEE. The CDR3 is made up of 16 amino acids. V lost 4 bases to trimming and J lost 0 bases; unmatched junction nucleotides: 6. For the CDR3, the DNA is TGTGCCAGCAGCCCCGGACTAGCGGTGTACCAAGAGACCCAGTACTTC. Amino acid sequence: CASSPGLAVYQETQYF.